The 26 T cell receptor beta chains below were found in one sample sequenced in a study of cytomegalovirus exposure and HLA in healthy donors. The repertoire was sequenced with immunoSEQ multiplex PCR; TCRdb's copy has only in-frame clones and lacks some. The sample holds just under 150,000 clones, roughly 90% seen once. Material: PBMCs. These receptors were obtained from a man younger than 35 in good health and CMV-seropositive.

The V call is TRBV2, the J call TRBJ1-6, with a possible D match to TRBD1 (6 bases). Germline V gene data show CDR1 as SNHLY and CDR2 as FYNNEI. The CDR3 totals 15 residues. V was cut by 3 bases and J by 3 bases, with 9 bases left in between. CDR3 region: CASSDVGHYNSPLHF. DNA of the CDR3: TGTGCCAGCAGTGATGTGGGACACTATAATTCACCCCTCCACTTT.

The rearrangement uses TRBV29-1 and TRBJ1-2, with D possibly TRBD1 on 6 matching bases. V was shortened by 6 bases and J by 3 bases, with 11 bases between the two germline ends. This CDR3 contains 12 residues. Germline lookup yields CDR1 SQVTM and CDR2 ANQGSEA. The CDR3 DNA follows: TGCAGCGTGGGCCCAGGGGACTATGGCTACACCTTC. It specifies CSVGPGDYGYTF.

The J gene is TRBJ1-2, the V gene TRBV10-1; 9 nucleotides line up with TRBD1. Germline trimming cut 2 bases from V and 6 bases from J; bases unmatched to any gene: 4. Looked up from germline, CDR1 is WNHNN and CDR2 is SYGVQD (reference sequence). The CDR3 is 14 amino acids. DNA for the CDR3: TGCGCCAGCAGTGAGACAGGGGGCGTGAATGGCTACACCTTC. Its translation is CASSETGGVNGYTF.

The chain links TRBV15 to TRBJ2-3, with 13 bases fitting TRBD2. J was trimmed by 10 bases and V by 0 bases; bases with no gene match: 4. Germline values: CDR1 LNHNV, CDR2 YYDKDF (reference sequence). This CDR3 has 15 residues. Here the CDR3 DNA reads TGTGCCACCAGCAGAGATGGACTAGCGGGAGAGGCGCAGTATTTT. As protein: CATSRDGLAGEAQYF.

The V and J genes are TRBV19 and TRBJ2-7; 9 bases match TRBD2. V lost 5 bases, J lost 4 bases, and 6 bases stayed unmatched. The CDR3 totals 14 residues. Germline loops: CDR1 LNHDA, CDR2 SQIVND (reference sequence). CDR3 loop: CASSPIAGEYEQYF. Here the CDR3 DNA reads TGTGCCAGTAGTCCGATAGCGGGAGAATACGAGCAGTACTTC.

This chain uses TRBV5-4 with TRBJ2-1; the match to TRBD1 covers 10 bases. CDR3 length: 13 residues. The trim removed 4 bases at V and 8 bases at J, leaving 3 bases unmatched. Germline loops: CDR1 SGHNT, CDR2 YYREEE (reference sequence). CDR3 in amino acids: CASSVTGGDEQFF. CDR3 sequence (DNA): TGTGCCAGCAGCGTGACAGGGGGCGATGAGCAGTTCTTC.

The chain couples TRBV4-1 to TRBJ2-7, with D tentatively TRBD2 (6 bases). This CDR3 is 14 amino acids long. Germline-derived CDR1 and CDR2 are MGHRA and YSYEKL. Trimming removed 7 bases at V and 3 bases at J, with 16 bases between. CDR3 DNA: TGCGCCAGCAAGCCGGGGACTCCTAGCTACGAGCAGTACTTC. Encoded protein: CASKPGTPSYEQYF.

This rearrangement joins TRBV4-1 to TRBJ1-3; the D gene is possibly TRBD1 (5 bases). Looked up from germline, CDR1 is MGHRA and CDR2 is YSYEKL. Trimming left V 0 bases short and J 3 bases short, with 15 bases between. The CDR3 spans 17 residues. CDR3 nucleotides: TGCGCCAGCAGCCAAGAGTTCATCCGACAGTATGGAAACACCATATATTTT. It translates to CASSQEFIRQYGNTIYF.

This clone came up a few times. The CDR3 loop is CASTSVTGLYEQYF. CDR3 bases: TGTGCCAGCACCTCTGTGACAGGGCTCTACGAGCAGTACTTC. V and J are TRBV28 and TRBJ2-7, with 7 positions matching TRBD1. Germline CDR1 is MDHEN and CDR2 is SYDVKM. The CDR3 spans 14 residues. Losses at the gene ends were 7 bases for V and 3 bases for J; bases not matched to a gene: 9.

The chain combines TRBV4-1 with TRBJ1-5, with D perhaps TRBD1 (5 bases). Per the germline V gene, CDR1 is MGHRA and CDR2 is YSYEKL. The CDR3 has 15 amino acids. The germline V and J ends were trimmed by 1 base and 4 bases, with 11 bases remaining between them. The CDR3 sequence is CASSQVQAGNQPQHF. In DNA form, the CDR3 reads TGCGCCAGCAGCCAAGTTCAGGCAGGGAATCAGCCCCAGCATTTT.

This clone was found once. V is TRBV6-6 and J is TRBJ2-5, with TRBD2 matching 8 bases. The J call is doubtful: the DNA matches TRBJ2-7 better. The CDR3 has 15 residues. Germline values: CDR1 MNHNY, CDR2 SVGAGI (reference sequence). The CDR3 region has the DNA TGTGCCAGCAGGCCCCCCGCGGGAGGTCTCTACGAGCAGTACTTC. It translates to CASRPPAGGLYEQYF.

The chain combines TRBV18 with TRBJ2-2; TRBD2 aligns across 8 bases. Germline-derived CDR1 and CDR2 are KGHSH and LQKENI. V lost 6 bases and J lost 2; bases outside the gene matches: 11. CDR3 length: 17 residues. The DNA for the CDR3 is TGTGCCAGCTCCCTTCTGCTGCGGGGGGTAAACACCGGGGAGCTGTTTTTT. Translating gives CASSLLLRGVNTGELFF.

This chain links TRBV19 with TRBJ1-4; TRBD1 aligns across 8 bases. The V gene end was trimmed by 6 bases and the J gene end by 8 bases; junction bases not matched to a gene: 5. The germline V gene encodes CDR1 LNHDA and CDR2 SQIVND (reference sequence). The CDR3 has 13 residues. The CDR3 protein is CASRYRGEEKLFF. The CDR3 bases are TGTGCCAGTAGATACAGGGGGGAGGAAAAACTGTTTTTT. Drawing the rest from reference TRBV19 and TRBJ1-4, the complete variable domain is DGGITQSPKYLFRKEGQNVTLSCEQNLNHDAMYWYRQDPGQGLRLIYYSQIVNDFQKGDIAEGYSVSREKKESFPLTVTSAQKNPTAFYLCASRYRGEEKLFFGSGTQLSVL.

V is TRBV5-6 and J is TRBJ2-5; a weak D match, TRBD1 (6 bases). The CDR3 has 16 amino acids. V was cut by 5 bases and J by 5 bases, with 22 bases left in between. Germline V lookup: CDR1 SGHDT, CDR2 YYEEEE. The DNA of the CDR3 is TGTGCCAGCAGTTCATACAGGGCGGTCCTTCTGGAGACCCAGTACTTC. Its protein product is CASSSYRAVLLETQYF.

J is TRBJ1-2 and V is TRBV5-1; TRBD1 agrees at 8 bases. Germline CDR1 reads SGHRS; CDR2 reads YFSETQ. The trim removed 4 bases at V and 6 bases at J, leaving 8 bases unmatched. The length of the CDR3 is 14 residues. CDR3 nucleotides: TGCGCCAGCAGCACCCTAGACAGGGGCCATGGCTACACCTTC. Its translation is CASSTLDRGHGYTF.

This chain joins TRBV6-1 and TRBJ1-1; 8 nucleotides match TRBD1. The germline CDR1 and CDR2 sequences are MNHNS and SASEGT. J was trimmed by 7 bases and V by 6 bases; bases with no gene match: 7. The CDR3 spans 13 residues. The CDR3 is CASSMTGESEAFF. CDR3 bases: TGTGCCAGCAGCATGACAGGGGAGAGTGAAGCTTTCTTT.

The gene calls are TRBV11-3 and TRBJ2-1, with 10 nucleotides matching TRBD2. Germline V gene data show CDR1 as SGHNT and CDR2 as YENEEA. The ends lost 0 bases at V and 8 bases at J; junction bases unmatched: 4. The CDR3 is made up of 15 amino acids. The CDR3 DNA reads TGTGCCAGCAGCTTAGAGAGCGGGGGGGCCCATGAGCAGTTCTTC. This encodes CASSLESGGAHEQFF.

The chain couples TRBV7-9 to TRBJ1-4, with TRBD1 matching over 9 bases. CDR1 is SEHNR and CDR2 is FQNEAQ in the germline V gene (reference sequence). The CDR3 length is 13 residues. The junction had 1 base not matched to a gene; V was cut back by 5 bases and J by 6 bases. CDR3 amino acids: CASSRTGDEKLFF. The CDR3 DNA is TGTGCCAGCAGCCGGACAGGGGATGAAAAACTGTTTTTT.

V usage is TRBV7-9 and J usage is TRBJ2-7; 11 bases agree with TRBD1. With 6 bases clipped from V and 2 bases from J, the junction kept 6 bases outside the gene matches. The CDR3 sequence is 15 residues long. In germline, CDR1 is SEHNR, CDR2 FQNEAQ (reference sequence). The CDR3 loop is CASRGQGDYPYEQYF. The CDR3 DNA follows: TGTGCCAGCAGGGGACAGGGGGACTACCCCTACGAGCAGTACTTC. Complete variable domain (other parts from reference TRBV7-9 and TRBJ2-7): DTGVSQNPRHKITKRGQNVTFRCDPISEHNRLYWYRQTLGQGPEFLTYFQNEAQLEKSRLLSDRFSAERPKGSFSTLEIQRTEQGDSAMYLCASRGQGDYPYEQYFGPGTRLTVT.

This sequence joins TRBV5-1 and TRBJ2-1; D gene unclear. CDR3 size: 13 residues. Trimming stripped 2 bases from V and 7 bases from J, with 10 bases between. Germline CDR1 is SGHRS and CDR2 is YFSETQ. The CDR3 DNA is TGCGCCAGCAGCTTCTTGCGGCGGAATGAGCAGTTCTTC. Protein sequence: CASSFLRRNEQFF.

This clone was recorded only once. The chain employs TRBV7-9 and TRBJ2-7, with TRBD1 as a possible D gene (6 bases). Germline CDR1 SEHNR, CDR2 FQNEAQ (reference sequence). CDR3 length: 15 residues. Trimming took off 5 bases at V and 0 bases at J, with 14 bases between the two ends. As DNA, the CDR3 is TGTGCCAGCAGCGTGGCCGGGACAACCTCCTACGAGCAGTACTTC. As protein: CASSVAGTTSYEQYF.

This clone has just one count. This chain links TRBV6-1 with TRBJ2-2; possible D gene TRBD2, 6 bases. Germline V CDR1 and CDR2: MNHNS, SASEGT. The CDR3 covers 16 residues. V was clipped by 2 bases and J by 0 bases, with 10 bases between them. CDR3: CASSEWGDSNTGELFF. CDR3 sequence (DNA): TGTGCCAGCAGTGAATGGGGGGACTCGAACACCGGGGAGCTGTTTTTT.

V and J are TRBV2 and TRBJ1-6; 8 bases map to TRBD1. Unmatched junction bases numbered 14, after V lost 6 bases and J lost 10 bases. Per germline, CDR1 SNHLY and CDR2 FYNNEI. This CDR3 is 16 amino acids long. The CDR3 loop is CASRGAGGQGRSPLHF. The CDR3 nucleotides read TGTGCCAGCAGGGGAGCGGGCGGACAGGGACGCTCACCCCTCCACTTT. The variable domain in full, with the rest retrieved from reference TRBV2 and TRBJ1-6, is EPEVTQTPSHQVTQMGQEVILRCVPISNHLYFYWYRQILGQKVEFLVSFYNNEISEKSEIFDDQFSVERPDGSNFTLKIRSTKLEDSAMYFCASRGAGGQGRSPLHFGNGTRLTVT.

This sequence joins TRBV12-2 and TRBJ1-2. TRBV12-2 is flagged as a pseudogene. This CDR3 has 15 residues. In DNA, the CDR3 is TGTGCAAGTCGCTTAGGGGAGGACATTAACTATGGCTACACCTTC. It is translated as CASRLGEDINYGYTF.

The chain employs TRBV29-1 and TRBJ2-7; 8 nucleotides line up with TRBD2. Per germline, CDR1 SQVTM and CDR2 ANQGSEA. The V gene end was trimmed by 0 bases and the J gene end by 3 bases; junction bases not matched to a gene: 7. The CDR3 length is 15 residues. The DNA of the CDR3 is TGCAGCGTTGAAGATGAATCGGGAGGGCTCTACGAGCAGTACTTC. It translates to CSVEDESGGLYEQYF.

This sequence joins TRBV7-9 and TRBJ2-7, with 8 bases fitting TRBD1. The CDR3 spans 15 residues. V shed 5 bases, J shed 2 bases, and the junction held 8 bases outside the gene matches. CDR1 and CDR2 (germline): SEHNR, FQNEAQ (reference sequence). CDR3 in DNA: TGTGCCAGCAGCCCACAGGGGGTAGGAACCTACGAGCAGTACTTC. Its protein product is CASSPQGVGTYEQYF.